The clone carrying this T cell receptor (beta chain) turned up a few times. Its antigen is not known. The data stem from a study of T cell repertoires in cytomegalovirus infection. Study-wide background: Recently identified HLA-C-restricted CMV epitopes were used, and well-studied HLA-B-restricted CMV epitopes were used as well. Matching HLA type and CMV infection were both indicated by public TCR beta signatures. Points from the study as a whole: The ex vivo response showed dominance by HLA-C-restricted CMV-specific TCR beta clonotypes. Cumulative public TCR beta family frequency identified carriers of CMV plus the relevant HLA.

Looked up from germline, CDR1 is MDHEN and CDR2 is SYDVKM. V was trimmed by 5 bases and J by 1 base, leaving 11 bases between them. The CDR3 is made up of 14 amino acids. TCRdb reprocessed the reads with MiXCR, giving one entry per CDR3 protein. The sample carries around 540,000 distinct CDR3 sequences, roughly a third recorded once. The receptor was isolated from a human donor in good health (CMV status not recorded). Some clones in this sample may be carry-over from other donors' samples. Specimen: cultured PBMCs, collected from culture after CMV antigen stimulation. The chain joins TRBV28 to TRBJ1-1; D may be TRBD1 (6 bases). The CDR3 coding sequence is TGTGCCAGCAGTCAGGGGTCATGGAACACTGAAGCTTTCTTT. Translating gives CASSQGSWNTEAFF.